The rows below give T cell receptor beta chains drawn from one sample of a study of PD-1 blockade in classical Hodgkin lymphoma. Sequencing was performed with immunoSEQ multiplex PCR; in TCRdb, only in-frame clones are kept and a portion is missing. The sample contains 84,000 or so clones, 80% to 95% of which appear only once. This specimen consisted of peripheral blood mononuclear cells (PBMCs), obtained before the second cycle of nivolumab. These receptors were obtained from a human donor with classical Hodgkin lymphoma. Both conserved end residues are part of each CDR3. D genes are given only for firm matches. Clone size is not always given. Where it is, it says once, few, many or a class for expanded clones.

CDR3 DNA: TGTGCCAGCAGTCGCCCGACTAGCGGGATCCAAGAGACCCAGTACTTC; CDR3 protein: CASSRPTSGIQETQYF; clone size: .; V gene: TRBV11-1; D gene: TRBD2; J gene: TRBJ2-5
CDR3 DNA: TGTGCCAGCAGCTTTAGGGCCGGCTACGAGCAGTACTTC; CDR3 protein: CASSFRAGYEQYF; clone size: .; V gene: TRBV5-4; D gene: .; J gene: TRBJ2-7
CDR3 DNA: TGCGCCAGCAGCTGGGACCCCCTTAACACTGAAGCTTTCTTT; CDR3 protein: CASSWDPLNTEAFF; clone size: .; V gene: TRBV5-1; D gene: .; J gene: TRBJ1-1
CDR3 DNA: TGTGCCAGCAGCCCTAGGGGAGGAGAGACCCAGTACTTC; CDR3 protein: CASSPRGGETQYF; clone size: .; V gene: TRBV11-2; D gene: .; J gene: TRBJ2-5
CDR3 DNA: TGTGCCAGTCTAATGGACACCGGGGAGCTGTTTTTT; CDR3 protein: CASLMDTGELFF; clone size: .; V gene: TRBV19; D gene: .; J gene: TRBJ2-2
CDR3 DNA: TGTGCCAGCAGTTCGGACCGGGGCGGCTACACCTTC; CDR3 protein: CASSSDRGGYTF; clone size: .; V gene: TRBV27; D gene: .; J gene: TRBJ1-2
CDR3 DNA: TGTGCCAGTAGTTCACGGCGGGAGAGCTCCTACAATGAGCAGTTCTTC; CDR3 protein: CASSSRRESSYNEQFF; clone size: .; V gene: TRBV19; D gene: TRBD2; J gene: TRBJ2-1
CDR3 DNA: TGTGCCAGCAGCTTATCTAGCGAGAACACCGGGGAGCTGTTTTTT; CDR3 protein: CASSLSSENTGELFF; clone size: .; V gene: TRBV7-8; D gene: .; J gene: TRBJ2-2
CDR3 DNA: TGTGCCTGGAGTCTGGGACTCGCACAGATTAGCAATCAGCCCCAGCATTTT; CDR3 protein: CAWSLGLAQISNQPQHF; clone size: .; V gene: TRBV30; D gene: .; J gene: TRBJ1-5
CDR3 DNA: TGTGCCAGCAGTGAAATGGGGGTCAATCAGCCCCAGCATTTT; CDR3 protein: CASSEMGVNQPQHF; clone size: .; V gene: TRBV2; D gene: .; J gene: TRBJ1-5
CDR3 DNA: TGCGCCAGCAGCTTGAGGGGGGGACTAACCCGTAGCTCCTACAATGAGCAGTTCTTC; CDR3 protein: CASSLRGGLTRSSYNEQFF; clone size: once; V gene: TRBV5-1; D gene: .; J gene: TRBJ2-1
CDR3 DNA: TGTGCCAGCAGCTTGGATGTAGCACGGCAGTTCTTC; CDR3 protein: CASSLDVARQFF; clone size: once; V gene: TRBV5-4; D gene: .; J gene: TRBJ2-1
CDR3 DNA: TGTGCCACCGGGACCCCCTACTACGAGCAGTACTTC; CDR3 protein: CATGTPYYEQYF; clone size: .; V gene: TRBV28; D gene: .; J gene: TRBJ2-7
CDR3 DNA: TGTGCCAGCAGTGCGAGTCCAATCAGCACAGATACGCAGTATTTT; CDR3 protein: CASSASPISTDTQYF; clone size: .; V gene: TRBV6-1; D gene: .; J gene: TRBJ2-3